This T cell receptor beta chain was observed in a study of cytomegalovirus exposure and HLA in healthy donors. Study-level information: According to later analysis, the same platform produced the 120 validation and approximately 630 first-cohort repertoires. Study-level points and caveats: The investigators catalogued 180 or so TCR beta chains as cytomegalovirus-associated.

The CDR3 totals 14 residues. V was shortened by 3 bases and J by 1 base, with 9 bases between the two germline ends. The germline V gene has CDR1 SEHNR and CDR2 FQNEAQ (reference sequence). Points on this clone: Its antigen is currently unknown.

Using immunoSEQ multiplex PCR, the repertoire was profiled, and TCRdb retains in-frame clones only, with some absent. The table has about 400,000 clones, 86% seen once. The sample was PBMCs. This chain connects TRBV7-9 to TRBJ1-1; D remains unclear. The receptor was derived from a woman under 30 in good health and CMV-seronegative. The CDR3 region is CASSFSTENTEAFF. DNA of the CDR3: TGTGCCAGCAGCTTCTCCACAGAGAACACTGAAGCTTTCTTT.